This T cell receptor (beta chain) was found in a study of CD8 T cells in ankylosing spondylitis. Germline loops: CDR1 LGHNA, CDR2 YSLEER. The CDR3 has 17 amino acids. The ends lost 0 bases at V and 4 bases at J; junction bases unmatched: 8. Researchers built TCR beta libraries using quantitative 5'-RACE with molecular barcodes. TCRdb redid the calling of the 5' RACE reads with MiXCR, one entry per CDR3 protein. The sample has fewer than 750,000 distinct CDR3 sequences, 15% to 20% seen once. In the case of this clonotype: As yet, its antigen is unknown.

The study's findings and limits: The clones that were linked to disease were reported to be significantly enriched in matched synovial fluid samples from ankylosing spondylitis patients. Ankylosing spondylitis blood appeared to be characterized by a TCR beta motif of several highly homologous variants.

The chain combines TRBV4-3 with TRBJ2-2; 7 bases fit TRBD2. The TCR was taken from a male donor with ankylosing spondylitis. The sample was blood, either unsorted or a sorted T cell fraction (not recorded which). The CDR3 loop reads CASSQDRAGEFTGELFF. The CDR3 nucleotides read TGCGCCAGCAGCCAAGATCGGGCGGGAGAGTTCACCGGGGAGCTGTTTTTT.